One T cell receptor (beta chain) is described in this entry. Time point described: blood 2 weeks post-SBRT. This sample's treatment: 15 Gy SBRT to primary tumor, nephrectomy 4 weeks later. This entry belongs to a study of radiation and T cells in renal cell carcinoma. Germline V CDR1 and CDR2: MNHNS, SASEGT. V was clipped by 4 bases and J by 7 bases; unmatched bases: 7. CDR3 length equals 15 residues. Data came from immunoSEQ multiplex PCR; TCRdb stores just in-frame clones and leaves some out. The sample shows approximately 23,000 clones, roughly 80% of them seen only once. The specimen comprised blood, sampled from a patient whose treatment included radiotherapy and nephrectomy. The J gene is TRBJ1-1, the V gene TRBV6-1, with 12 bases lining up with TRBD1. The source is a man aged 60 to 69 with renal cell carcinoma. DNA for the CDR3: TGTGCCAGCAGTGGATGGGACAGGGGGCGATTTGAAGCTTTCTTT. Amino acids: CASSGWDRGRFEAFF.